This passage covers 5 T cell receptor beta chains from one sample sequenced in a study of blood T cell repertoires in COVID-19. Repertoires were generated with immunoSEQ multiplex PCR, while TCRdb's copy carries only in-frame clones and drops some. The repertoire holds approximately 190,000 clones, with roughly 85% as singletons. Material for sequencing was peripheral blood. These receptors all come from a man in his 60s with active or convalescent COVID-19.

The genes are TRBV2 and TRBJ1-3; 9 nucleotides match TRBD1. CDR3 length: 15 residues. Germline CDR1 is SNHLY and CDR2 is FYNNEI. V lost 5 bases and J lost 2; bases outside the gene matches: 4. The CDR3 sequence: CASSIGQGTGNTIYF. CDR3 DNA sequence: TGTGCCAGCAGTATAGGACAGGGGACTGGAAACACCATATATTTT. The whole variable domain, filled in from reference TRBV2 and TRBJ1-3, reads EPEVTQTPSHQVTQMGQEVILRCVPISNHLYFYWYRQILGQKVEFLVSFYNNEISEKSEIFDDQFSVERPDGSNFTLKIRSTKLEDSAMYFCASSIGQGTGNTIYFGEGSWLTVV.

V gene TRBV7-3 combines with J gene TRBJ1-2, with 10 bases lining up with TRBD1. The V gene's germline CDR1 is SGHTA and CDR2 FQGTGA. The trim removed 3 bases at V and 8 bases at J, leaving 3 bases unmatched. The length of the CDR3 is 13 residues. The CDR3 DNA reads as TGTGCCAGCAGCTTGGGACAGGGGCAAGGCTACACCTTC. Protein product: CASSLGQGQGYTF.

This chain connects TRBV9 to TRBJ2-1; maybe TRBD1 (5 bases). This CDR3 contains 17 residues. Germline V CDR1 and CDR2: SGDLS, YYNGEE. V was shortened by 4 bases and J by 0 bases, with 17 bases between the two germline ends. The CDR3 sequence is CASSWSGQGVSYNEQFF. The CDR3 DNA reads TGTGCCAGCAGCTGGTCTGGGCAGGGTGTCTCCTACAATGAGCAGTTCTTC.

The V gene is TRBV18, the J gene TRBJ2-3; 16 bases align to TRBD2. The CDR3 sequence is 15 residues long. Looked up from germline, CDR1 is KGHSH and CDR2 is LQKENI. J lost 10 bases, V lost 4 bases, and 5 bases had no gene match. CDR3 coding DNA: TGTGCCAGCTCACACGGGACTAGCGGGGGGGCTTCGCAGTATTTT. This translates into CASSHGTSGGASQYF.

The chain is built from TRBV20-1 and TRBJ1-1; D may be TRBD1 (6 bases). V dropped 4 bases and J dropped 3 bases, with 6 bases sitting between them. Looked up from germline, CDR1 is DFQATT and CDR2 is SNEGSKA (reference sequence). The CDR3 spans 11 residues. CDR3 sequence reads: CSAKGDTEAFF. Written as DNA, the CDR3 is TGCAGTGCTAAGGGGGACACTGAAGCTTTCTTT.